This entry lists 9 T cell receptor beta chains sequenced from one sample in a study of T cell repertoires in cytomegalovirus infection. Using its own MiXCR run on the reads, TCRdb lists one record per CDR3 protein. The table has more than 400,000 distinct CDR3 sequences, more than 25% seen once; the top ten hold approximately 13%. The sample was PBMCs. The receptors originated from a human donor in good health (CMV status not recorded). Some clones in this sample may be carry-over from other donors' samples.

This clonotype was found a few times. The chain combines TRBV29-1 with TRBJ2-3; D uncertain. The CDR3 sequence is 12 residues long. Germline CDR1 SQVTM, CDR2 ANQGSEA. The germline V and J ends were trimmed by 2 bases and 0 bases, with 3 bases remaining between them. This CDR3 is CSVEFSTDTQYF. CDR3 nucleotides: TGCAGCGTTGAATTTAGCACAGATACGCAGTATTTT.

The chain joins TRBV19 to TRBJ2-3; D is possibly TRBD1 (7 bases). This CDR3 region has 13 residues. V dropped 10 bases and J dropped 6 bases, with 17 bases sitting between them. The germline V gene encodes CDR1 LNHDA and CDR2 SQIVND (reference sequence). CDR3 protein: CATSRGAGDTQYF. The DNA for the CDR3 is TGTGCCACCTCCAGGGGGGCGGGGGATACGCAGTATTTT. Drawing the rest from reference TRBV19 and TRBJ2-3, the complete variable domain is DGGITQSPKYLFRKEGQNVTLSCEQNLNHDAMYWYRQDPGQGLRLIYYSQIVNDFQKGDIAEGYSVSREKKESFPLTVTSAQKNPTAFYLCATSRGAGDTQYFGPGTRLTVL.

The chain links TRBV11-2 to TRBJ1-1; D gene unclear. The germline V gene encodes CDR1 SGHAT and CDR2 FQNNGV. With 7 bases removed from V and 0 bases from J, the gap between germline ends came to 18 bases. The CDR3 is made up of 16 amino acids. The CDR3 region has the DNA TGTGCCAGCACCAACGGGATAGGTCAGATGAACACTGAAGCTTTCTTT. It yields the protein CASTNGIGQMNTEAFF.

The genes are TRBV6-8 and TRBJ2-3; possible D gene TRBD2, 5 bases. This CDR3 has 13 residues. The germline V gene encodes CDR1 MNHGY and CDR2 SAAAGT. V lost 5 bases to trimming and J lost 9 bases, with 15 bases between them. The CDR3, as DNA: TGTGCCAGCAGTCCCCACACTAGAAGGACGCAGTATTTT. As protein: CASSPHTRRTQYF.

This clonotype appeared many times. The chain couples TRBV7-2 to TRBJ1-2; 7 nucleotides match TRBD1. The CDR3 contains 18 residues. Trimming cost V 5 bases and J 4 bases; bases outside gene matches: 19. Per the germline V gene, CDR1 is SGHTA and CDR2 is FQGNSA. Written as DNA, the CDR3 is TGTGCCAGCAGCAGCGGGACAGCCGCTTACCCCTTATCCTATGGCTACACCTTC. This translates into CASSSGTAAYPLSYGYTF. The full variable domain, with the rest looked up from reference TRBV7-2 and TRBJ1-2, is GAGVSQSPSNKVTEKGKDVELRCDPISGHTALYWYRQSLGQGLEFLIYFQGNSAPDKSGLPSDRFSAERTGGSVSTLTIQRTQQEDSAVYLCASSSGTAAYPLSYGYTFGSGTRLTVV.

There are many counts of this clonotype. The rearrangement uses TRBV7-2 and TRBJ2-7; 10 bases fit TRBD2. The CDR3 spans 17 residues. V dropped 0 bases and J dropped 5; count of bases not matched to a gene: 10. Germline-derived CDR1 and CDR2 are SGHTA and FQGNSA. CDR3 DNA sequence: TGTGCCAGCAGCTTAGCCGGCAGAGCGGGAGGGGGCCACGAGCAGTACTTC. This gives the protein CASSLAGRAGGGHEQYF.

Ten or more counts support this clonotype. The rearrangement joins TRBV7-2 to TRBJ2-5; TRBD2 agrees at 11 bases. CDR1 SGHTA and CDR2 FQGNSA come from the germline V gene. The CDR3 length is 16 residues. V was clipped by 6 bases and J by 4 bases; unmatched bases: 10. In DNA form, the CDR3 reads TGTGCCAGCAGTTTCCTTAGCGGGAGGGATCGAGAGACCCAGTACTTC. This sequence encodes CASSFLSGRDRETQYF.

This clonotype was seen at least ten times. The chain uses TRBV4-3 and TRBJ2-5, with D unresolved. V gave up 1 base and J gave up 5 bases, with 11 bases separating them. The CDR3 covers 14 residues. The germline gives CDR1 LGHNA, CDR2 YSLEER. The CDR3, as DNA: TGCGCCAGCAGCCAAGGGAACCGCTTGGAGACCCAGTACTTC. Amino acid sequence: CASSQGNRLETQYF.

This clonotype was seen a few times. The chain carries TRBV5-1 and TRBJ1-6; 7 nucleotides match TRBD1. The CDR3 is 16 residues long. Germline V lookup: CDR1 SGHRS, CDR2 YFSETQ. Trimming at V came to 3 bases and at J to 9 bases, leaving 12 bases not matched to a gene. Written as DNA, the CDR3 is TGCGCCAGCAGCTCCAGGACAGGCCGGGCTGGTTCACCCCTCCACTTT. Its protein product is CASSSRTGRAGSPLHF.